The present entry profiles one T cell receptor beta chain with its context. Its binding antigen is unknown. No qualities accompany the bases; no much larger clone lies one base away. The sample belongs to a study of T cell responses to AZD1222 COVID-19 vaccine listed by TCRdb under 2021. For the wider study: AZD1222 recipients whose second dose came at about 4 weeks and those whose second dose came at about 12 weeks were combined into one group, since spike-specific TCR depth and breadth did not differ between the two schedules. TCR sequencing was performed for approximately 240 trial participants, of whom around 200 were given two doses of AZD1222 and approximately 25 were given two doses of MenACWY control vaccine. Trial participants were enrolled by age into 18-55, 56-69 and 70-plus year subgroups, with approximately 160, 26 and 62 TCR-sequenced participants respectively.

Findings and caveats that apply to the study as a whole: Most participants were white British and females outnumbered males, and the authors suggested that clonal diversity may have been underestimated. Because no day 14 peak-response samples were available, repertoires were characterized only after the peak T cell response. In the small 56-69-year group, the increase in depth fell short of significance, most likely because of low power. CD4 TCRs associated with the vaccine covered the entire spike protein, and the dominant responses were in regions 160-218 and 743-854. Conclusions about previously exposed vaccinees are limited because only six or seven AZD1222 recipients were SARS-CoV-2 seropositive at baseline. After two AZD1222 doses, both the breadth and the depth of spike-specific TCRs were significantly higher than at day 0 and than in MenACWY recipients. Reportedly, close to half of the unique spike-specific TCRs recognized epitopes lying outside the regions that are mutated in the B.1.351 and B.1.1.7 variants.

The CDR3 regions of human TCRbeta chains were subjected to immunosequencing. The authors' pipeline ran thus. TCRs in the repertoires were compared against a reference library of SARS-CoV-2-specific TCRs that had been generated with the MIRA antigen-specificity platform. Breadth was defined as the fraction of unique TCRs that were SARS-CoV-2-associated. Depth was defined as the fraction of total T cells that were SARS-CoV-2-associated. Using the MIRA data, every spike-specific TCR was mapped to the spike region that the TCR reacted to and assigned to either a CD4 or a CD8 class. Log10-transformed breadth and depth values were compared by one-way ANOVA with Sidak's multiple comparisons tests. TCRdb holds this immuneACCESS table with in-frame rearrangements only. Some clones are missing; in checked studies, unresolved V genes explain under half, and the rest has no known cause. V, J and clone size are those of that table, while D and trimming were read from the DNA. In all, the sample holds about 150,000 clones, and 80% to 90% of those were seen once. The ten largest clonotypes hold roughly 8% of the sample.

The sample's time point, from its label and the paper: baseline before first vaccination. The vaccinee samples were drawn from two UK trials, COV001 and COV002, one of which was a single-blind randomized controlled phase 2/3 trial testing AZD1222 (ChAdOx1 nCoV-19) in healthy adults. For TCRbeta chain sequencing, PBMC samples were collected from trial participants at day 0 and at day 28 after the second dose. Ends trimmed: V by 2 bases, J by 6 bases; bases unmatched to a gene: 14. Sequences GTSNPN (CDR1) and SVGIG (CDR2) are obtained from the germline V gene (reference sequence). CDR3 length: 17 amino acids, cysteine to phenylalanine. Just the 51-base CDR3 DNA is kept, in frame starting at base 1.

The sequence came from an adult in good health. The sequencing used peripheral blood, collected on day 0 of AZD1222 vaccination. The sequence links TRBV30 to TRBJ2-1, with 9 bases in between that match TRBD1. The nucleotide sequence reads TGTGCCTGGAGTTACAAAACCGGGACAGGGCCCCTCAATGAGCAGTTCTTC. Its amino acids are CAWSYKTGTGPLNEQFF.